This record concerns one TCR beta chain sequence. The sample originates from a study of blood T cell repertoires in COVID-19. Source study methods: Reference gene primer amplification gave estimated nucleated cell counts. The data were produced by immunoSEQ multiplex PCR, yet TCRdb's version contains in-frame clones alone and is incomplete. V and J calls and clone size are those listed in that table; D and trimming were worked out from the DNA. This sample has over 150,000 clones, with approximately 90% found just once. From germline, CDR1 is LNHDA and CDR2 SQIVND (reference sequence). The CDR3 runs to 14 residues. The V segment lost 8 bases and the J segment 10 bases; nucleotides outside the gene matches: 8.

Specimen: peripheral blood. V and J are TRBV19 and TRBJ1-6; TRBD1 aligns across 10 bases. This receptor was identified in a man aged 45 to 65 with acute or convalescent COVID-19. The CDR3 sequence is CASQRTGGDSPLHF. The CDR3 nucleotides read TGTGCCAGTCAGCGGACAGGGGGAGACTCACCCCTCCACTTT.